This T cell receptor beta chain originates from a study of T cell changes during pregnancy in multiple sclerosis. Measured with immunoSEQ multiplex PCR; TCRdb has only the in-frame clones, and not every one. The sample includes 95,000 to 100,000 clones, roughly nine tenths of them seen just once. The CDR3 consists of 12 residues. Trimming removed 2 bases from V and 5 bases from J, with 7 bases in between. CDR1 and CDR2 from the germline V gene are SGHDT and YYEEEE. The sequence came from a female donor in good health, enrolled as a control in a pregnancy study. Source: peripheral blood, taken after pregnancy. The V gene is TRBV5-6, the J gene TRBJ1-1; D call uncertain. The CDR3 spells CASSFLRTEAFF. The CDR3, as DNA: TGTGCCAGCAGCTTTTTGAGGACTGAAGCTTTCTTT. Supplemented by reference TRBV5-6 and TRBJ1-1, the full variable domain reads DAGVTQSPTHLIKTRGQQVTLRCSPKSGHDTVSWYQQALGQGPQFIFQYYEEEERQRGNFPDRFSGHQFPNYSSELNVNALLLGDSALYLCASSFLRTEAFFGQGTRLTVV.